The TCR beta chain described here comes from a study of T cell responses to AZD1222 COVID-19 vaccine. Data came from immunoSEQ multiplex PCR; TCRdb stores just in-frame clones and leaves some out. The table has around 80,000 clones, 83% seen once. The length of the CDR3 is 17 residues. CDR1 LNHDA and CDR2 SQIVND come from the germline V gene (reference sequence). The V end was cut by 3 bases, the J end by 2 bases, with 17 bases between. The TCR comes from an adult who received the AZD1222 COVID-19 vaccine. The rearrangement links TRBV19 to TRBJ1-3; the D gene is possibly TRBD1 (5 bases). This specimen consisted of peripheral blood, obtained 28 days after the second AZD1222 dose. The CDR3 loop reads CASSITRDLQTGNTIYF. CDR3 sequence (DNA): TGTGCCAGTAGTATTACTCGGGACCTACAGACTGGAAACACCATATATTTT.